The 9 T cell receptor beta chains below were found in one sample sequenced in a study of CD8+ T cells in alopecia areata. Investigators isolated RNA and reverse transcribed it into cDNA to act as the sequencing template. TCRdb's table, derived via immunoSEQ multiplex PCR, lists solely in-frame clones and lacks some. The sample has about 120,000 clones, approximately 48% seen once. The source was CD8+ T cells sorted from blood, collected at week 0. These receptors came from a human donor with alopecia areata.

V usage is TRBV29-1 and J usage is TRBJ1-1; no clear D. The CDR3 contains 14 residues. The ends were cut back, 0 bases at V and 1 base at J, with 9 bases in the middle. CDR1 and CDR2 from the germline V gene are SQVTM and ANQGSEA. CDR3 coding DNA: TGCAGCGTTGAAGATCGGGCTTCGAACACTGAAGCTTTCTTT. Translating it yields CSVEDRASNTEAFF.

The gene calls are TRBV5-1 and TRBJ2-7, with D possibly TRBD1 on 6 matching bases. V lost 4 bases and J 1 base, leaving 15 bases between the germline ends. Germline CDR1 SGHRS, CDR2 YFSETQ. The CDR3 loop spans 15 amino acids. The CDR3 DNA reads TGCGCCAGCAGCCCTAACAGGGTTCGGTCCTACGAGCAGTACTTC. Translated, it gives CASSPNRVRSYEQYF.

This clone was counted only a few times. This chain joins TRBV7-3 and TRBJ2-7; D unclear. V was pared by 3 bases and J by 2 bases, with 8 bases between. Germline CDR1 is SGHTA and CDR2 is FQGTGA. The CDR3 covers 13 residues. This CDR3 reads CASSLDEAYEQYF. The CDR3 DNA reads as TGTGCCAGCAGCTTGGACGAAGCCTACGAGCAGTACTTC.

V is TRBV4-3 and J is TRBJ1-2; D is uncertain. The V gene lost 5 bases and the J gene lost 0 bases, with 22 bases spanning the gap. The CDR3 runs 18 residues. Per the germline V gene, CDR1 is LGHNA and CDR2 is YSLEER. The CDR3 sequence: CASSFRRHWPPANYGYTF. The CDR3 bases are TGCGCCAGCAGCTTTCGGAGGCATTGGCCCCCCGCTAACTATGGCTACACCTTC.

V usage is TRBV7-9 and J usage is TRBJ1-2, with D tentatively TRBD1 (5 bases). Between the trimmed V and J ends, which lost 4 bases and 1 base, there was a span of 13 bases. Per germline, CDR1 SEHNR and CDR2 FQNEAQ (reference sequence). The CDR3 consists of 15 residues. CDR3 in amino acids: CASSSPGTHNYGYTF. CDR3 DNA sequence: TGTGCCAGCAGCTCCCCTGGGACGCATAACTATGGCTACACCTTC.

The chain couples TRBV5-6 to TRBJ1-2, with D possibly matching TRBD1 (6 bases). Deletions cut 4 bases from V and 2 bases from J, with 12 bases between. CDR1 is SGHDT, CDR2 YYEEEE, per germline. The CDR3 has 14 residues. CDR3 bases: TGTGCCAGCAGCCTGGACAGACTCAACTATGGCTACACCTTC. Amino acids: CASSLDRLNYGYTF.

This clone was counted between two and nine times. The chain is built from TRBV29-1 and TRBJ1-1; D not certain. CDR1 is SQVTM, CDR2 ANQGSEA, per germline. The ends were cut back, 3 bases at V and 8 bases at J, with 7 bases in the middle. The CDR3 is made up of 10 amino acids. The CDR3: CSVDNMEAFF. As DNA, the CDR3 is TGCAGCGTTGATAACATGGAAGCTTTCTTT.

This rearrangement joins TRBV29-1 to TRBJ1-1; no clear D. Trimming stripped 3 bases from V and 0 bases from J, with 26 bases between. This CDR3 spans 19 amino acids. Germline values: CDR1 SQVTM, CDR2 ANQGSEA. For the CDR3, the DNA is TGCAGCGTTGAGGTTTCTGGCGGGTGGGCCGGTGTCATGAACACTGAAGCTTTCTTT. This translates into CSVEVSGGWAGVMNTEAFF.

The chain employs TRBV13 and TRBJ2-5, with D perhaps being TRBD1 or TRBD2 (6 bases each). Germline V gene sequence: CDR1 PRHDT, CDR2 FYEKMQ (reference sequence). This CDR3 is built from 13 residues. V lost 2 bases to trimming and J lost 4 bases, with 8 bases between them. Here the CDR3 DNA reads TGTGCCAGCAGCTTAAGGGGGGTAGAGACCCAGTACTTC. It yields the protein CASSLRGVETQYF.